This TCR beta chain was captured by sequencing in a study of cytomegalovirus exposure and HLA in healthy donors. V was clipped by 4 bases and J by 7 bases, with 11 bases between them. The CDR3 is 14 amino acids. Germline values: CDR1 MRHNA, CDR2 SNTAGT. PCR involved 60 Vbeta and 13 Jbeta primers. The table came from immunoSEQ multiplex PCR; TCRdb's copy has only in-frame clones and leaves some out. The sample holds 69,000 or so clones; roughly 76% are singletons and the top ten take more than 3%. Study-level results: Exclusion applied to some V segments, including TRBV6-2 and TRBV6-3, as they were indistinguishable. Serostatus for CMV was the only available immune exposure information. At a 0.05 false discovery rate, a later analysis found around 15,000 TCR beta sequences to be associated with HLA alleles. Most CMV-associated TCR beta chains appeared HLA-restricted in a later analysis.

Comment on this clone: The target antigen is unknown.

The material sequenced was PBMCs. This receptor was taken from a man aged 18 to 29 in good health and CMV-seronegative. The chain is built from TRBV6-4 and TRBJ1-6, with unresolved D. CDR3 in DNA: TGTGCCAGCAGTGTTGGGGAGGCAAATTCACCCCTCCACTTT. This translates into CASSVGEANSPLHF.